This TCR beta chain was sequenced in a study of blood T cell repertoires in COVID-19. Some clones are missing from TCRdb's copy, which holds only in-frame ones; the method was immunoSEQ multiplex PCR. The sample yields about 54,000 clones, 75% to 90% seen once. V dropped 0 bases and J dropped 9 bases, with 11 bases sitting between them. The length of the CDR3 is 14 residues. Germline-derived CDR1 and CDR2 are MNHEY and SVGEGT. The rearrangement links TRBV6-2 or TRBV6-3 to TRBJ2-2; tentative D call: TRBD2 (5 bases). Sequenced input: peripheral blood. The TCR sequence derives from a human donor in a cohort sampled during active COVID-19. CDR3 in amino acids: CASSYSEGFWELFF. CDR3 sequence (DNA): TGTGCCAGCAGTTACTCAGAGGGTTTCTGGGAGCTGTTTTTT.